What follows are 7 T cell receptor beta chains derived from one specimen sequenced in a study of T-cell memory formation after mild COVID-19. One entry per CDR3 protein results from TCRdb running MiXCR on the 5' RACE reads. The sample lists 550,000 to 700,000 distinct CDR3 sequences; 15% to 20% were seen once. The sequencing sample was made of PBMCs or a T cell subset sorted from them (not recorded which). All receptors come from an adult woman who had mild COVID-19 (a few samples of this study predate the infection). Cell type and time point are not known.

The chain employs TRBV5-1 and TRBJ2-1, with D perhaps assigned TRBD1 or TRBD2 (5 bases each). Trimming took 0 bases from V and 0 from J, leaving 16 bases between them. Germline CDR1 SGHRS, CDR2 YFSETQ. The length of the CDR3 is 18 residues. CDR3 loop: CASSLGDVATSSYNEQFF. In DNA, the CDR3 is TGCGCCAGCAGCTTGGGGGACGTGGCCACAAGCTCCTACAATGAGCAGTTCTTC.

This clonotype occurred many times. The chain is built from TRBV11-2 and TRBJ2-7; 7 bases align to TRBD2. Trimming took 3 bases from V and 7 from J; bases not matched to a gene: 9. Germline CDR1 reads SGHAT; CDR2 reads FQNNGV. The CDR3 has 14 residues. CDR3 nucleotides: TGTGCCAGCAGCTTTACGGGAGGTTCACGTGAGCAGTACTTC. Its translation: CASSFTGGSREQYF.

V and J are TRBV7-9 and TRBJ2-2, with 9 nucleotides matching TRBD2. V dropped 3 bases and J dropped 7; count of bases not matched to a gene: 9. This CDR3 contains 16 residues. CDR1 SEHNR and CDR2 FQNEAQ come from the germline V gene (reference sequence). The DNA of the CDR3 is TGTGCCAGCAGCTTGGGTCCGGGACTAGCTGTCGGGGAGCTGTTTTTT. It specifies CASSLGPGLAVGELFF.

V and J are TRBV3-1 and TRBJ2-5; 10 bases fit TRBD2. This CDR3 has 18 residues. Germline-derived CDR1 and CDR2 are LGHDT and YNNKEL (reference sequence). The junction had 20 bases not matched to a gene; V was cut back by 4 bases and J by 9 bases. CDR3 nucleotide sequence: TGTGCCAGCAGCCCTCGAGCGGGGGGGCGGCTCGGAGTAAAGGCCCAGTACTTC. Translation: CASSPRAGGRLGVKAQYF.

CDR3 region: CASSQERTSTIAGDTQYF. The CDR3 DNA follows: TGTGCCAGCAGCCAAGAGCGGACTAGCACGATCGCAGGAGATACGCAGTATTTT. The V and J genes are TRBV4-2 and TRBJ2-3; 8 nucleotides align to TRBD2. Germline-derived CDR1 and CDR2 are LGHNA and YNFKEQ. J was trimmed by 5 bases and V by 0 bases; bases with no gene match: 13. The CDR3 totals 18 residues.

In its sample, this clonotype was seen a few times. This chain uses TRBV7-9 with TRBJ1-2, with 7 bases matching TRBD1. This CDR3 has 12 residues. Germline CDR1 reads SEHNR; CDR2 reads FQNEAQ (reference sequence). The V and J ends lost 5 bases and 7 bases, in that order; junction bases with no gene match: 4. CDR3 sequence: CASSPRGSGYTF. As DNA, the CDR3 is TGTGCCAGCAGCCCCAGGGGGTCTGGCTACACCTTC.

The chain uses TRBV7-9 and TRBJ2-7; D might be TRBD2 (5 bases). Trimming stripped 1 base from V and 5 bases from J, with 15 bases between. Germline V gene sequence: CDR1 SEHNR, CDR2 FQNEAQ (reference sequence). This CDR3 has 15 amino acids. The CDR3 nucleotides read TGTGCCAGCAGCTTAGAAAGTCCCGGGATCAACGAGCAGTACTTC. Translated: CASSLESPGINEQYF.